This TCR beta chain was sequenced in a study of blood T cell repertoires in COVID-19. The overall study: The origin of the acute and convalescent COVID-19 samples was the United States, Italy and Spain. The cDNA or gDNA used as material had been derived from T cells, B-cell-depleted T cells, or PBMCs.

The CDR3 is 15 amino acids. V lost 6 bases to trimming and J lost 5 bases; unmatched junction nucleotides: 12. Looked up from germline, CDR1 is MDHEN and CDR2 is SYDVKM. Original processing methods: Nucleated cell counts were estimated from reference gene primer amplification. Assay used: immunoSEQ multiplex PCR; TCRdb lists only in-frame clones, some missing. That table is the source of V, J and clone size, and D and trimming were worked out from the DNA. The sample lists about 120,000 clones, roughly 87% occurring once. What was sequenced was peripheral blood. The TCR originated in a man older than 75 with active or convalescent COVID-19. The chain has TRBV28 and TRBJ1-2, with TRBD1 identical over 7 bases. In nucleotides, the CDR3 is TGTGCCAGCAGCCCCCCAGGGGGGTTACGGTATGGCTACACCTTC. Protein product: CASSPPGGLRYGYTF.